Described below is a single T cell receptor beta chain sequence and its context. The antigen it recognizes is unknown. No base qualities exist here, and no much larger clone lies one base off it. The sample belongs to a study of a mutant IDH1 vaccine in newly diagnosed glioma (dated by TCRdb to the early 2020s). Study-wide context: Vaccination was initiated 4-6 weeks after radiotherapy alone, or concurrently with temozolomide cycles in the chemotherapy-containing groups. Prior to enrollment, patients had been given standard therapy consisting of radiotherapy alone, temozolomide alone, or radiochemotherapy with temozolomide, with the combination given to most patients. Six visits were used for peripheral blood collection: V03 (baseline), V05, V07, V10, V12 and V13. Visit V12 was the week-35 safety follow-up and visit V13 was the week-47 end of study. For exploratory analyses, 25 to 30 treated patients had longitudinal TCRB deep sequencing done wherever samples were available. The roughly 34 treated patients were approximately 62% male and around 40% female, with a mean age of about 38 years. Beyond this particular receptor, the publication reports: No apparent relationship was observed between pseudoprogression and alterations in the top peripheral T cell clonotypes detected by TCRB sequencing. Availability determined which PBMC samples were chosen for TCRB deep sequencing. According to the authors, sample limitations meant that analyses of patient blood samples could not be reproduced. Immune responses induced by the vaccine were seen in roughly 95% of patients across multiple MHC alleles.

Sample time point, as interpreted from the label and publication: week 35, safety follow-up. A 20-mer mutant IDH1 peptide at 300 micrograms in Montanide made up each vaccine dose, which was injected subcutaneously together with topical imiquimod. Eight vaccinations were administered to patients in weeks 1, 3, 5, 7, 11, 15, 19 and 23, corresponding to visits V03 through V10. All donors had newly diagnosed IDH1-mutant astrocytomas of WHO grade 3 or 4 that showed loss of nuclear ATRX. The samples were drawn from NOA16, a multicentre, single-arm, open-label phase I trial in Germany that tested a mutant IDH1 peptide vaccine in humans for the first time. Genomic DNA for TCRB sequencing was extracted from EDTA blood using the DNeasy Blood and Tissue Kit. Library preparation was by the immunoSEQ multiplex PCR assay. Following the manufacturer's protocol, the hsTCRB Kit was used to amplify rearranged TCR beta chain sequences. Sequencing of TCRB libraries was carried out on an Illumina MiSeq. The source study handled its data this way. Demultiplexing, trimming and gene mapping were performed with the kit vendor's proprietary platform. TCRdb obtained this table from immuneACCESS and retained in-frame rearrangements with V and J assigned. These tables miss some clones; where compared with another copy, unresolved V genes account for less than half of the shortfall, and the remainder is unexplained. The V and J calls and clone size are taken from that table; D and trimming were inferred from the DNA. In all, the sample holds 20,000 to 30,000 clones, and approximately 82% of those were seen once. The leading ten clones occupy 30% to 35% of the sample.

CDR1 SNHLY and CDR2 FYNNEI are derived from the germline V gene. The CDR3 sequence holds 14 residues, the cysteine and phenylalanine included. CDR3 DNA is the only sequence kept; it has 42 bases, read in frame from the first base. After removal of 6 bases from V and 0 bases from J, the junction retains 3 bases not matched to a gene. The chain was built from TRBV2 and TRBJ1-1; 8 bases in the middle match TRBD1. This sample comprised PBMCs, obtained from a glioma patient whose treatment included an IDH1 peptide vaccine. The source is a man aged 25-45 years with glioma. The DNA is as follows: TGTGCCAGCAGGGTGACAGGGGTGAACACTGAAGCTTTCTTT. It encodes CASRVTGVNTEAFF.